This TCR beta chain derives from a study of shared clonotypes between healthy human individuals. Across the study: The plates for each donor numbered three CD4 naive, three CD4 memory, two CD8 naive and one CD8 memory.

V shed 0 bases and J shed 0 bases, with 19 bases lying between them. CDR1 is SGDLS and CDR2 is YYNGEE in the germline V gene. CDR3 size: 19 residues. The table came from immunoSEQ multiplex PCR; TCRdb's copy has only in-frame clones and leaves some out. The repertoire holds hundreds of thousands of clones, with around 67% as singletons. This TCR was sampled from a man in his thirties or forties in good health. The sample comprised memory CD4+ T cells sorted from blood. The sample's subset: CD45RA-negative fraction. The rearrangement links TRBV9 to TRBJ2-1, with a possible D match to TRBD2 (6 bases). The CDR3 spells CASSVAPGLGKSSYNEQFF. DNA for the CDR3: TGTGCCAGCAGCGTAGCACCGGGACTGGGGAAGAGCTCCTACAATGAGCAGTTCTTC. Full variable domain (remainder filled in from reference TRBV9 and TRBJ2-1): DSGVTQTPKHLITATGQRVTLRCSPRSGDLSVYWYQQSLDQGLQFLIQYYNGEERAKGNILERFSAQQFPDLHSELNLSSLELGDSALYFCASSVAPGLGKSSYNEQFFGPGTRLTVL.